This T cell receptor beta chain was sequenced in a study of blood T cell repertoires in COVID-19. Across the whole study: Whether acute or convalescent, the COVID-19 samples came from the United States, Italy and Spain. PBMCs, B-cell-depleted T cells, or T cells provided the cDNA or gDNA that made up the material.

How the authors handled the data: Using reference gene primer amplification, nucleated cell counts were estimated. Only in-frame clones appear in the TCRdb table, and some are missing; sequencing was by immunoSEQ multiplex PCR. The DNA was the basis for D and trimming; V, J and clone size are from that table. The sample holds 70,000 to 90,000 clones, roughly 80% seen once. This sequence was found in a man in his 70s with acute or convalescent COVID-19. The sequenced material came from peripheral blood.

CDR3 sequence reads: CASSLGQRLFF. The CDR3, as DNA: TGTGCCAGCAGTTTAGGGCAACGGCTGTTTTTT. This chain uses TRBV12-3 or TRBV12-4 with TRBJ2-2; D not resolved. The CDR3 covers 11 residues. The V end lost 1 base, the J end lost 13 bases, and 7 bases lay between the germline ends.